These T cell receptor beta chains were read from a single sample in a study of beta chain features in type 1 diabetes. This table comes from immunoSEQ multiplex PCR, and its TCRdb copy is limited to in-frame clones, with some not included. Of under 250,000 clones listed, roughly 13% are singletons. Specimen: naive CD4+ T cells from blood. The receptors originated from a young man with type 1 diabetes. Both conserved end residues are part of each CDR3. D genes are given only for firm matches. A clone size is listed for some rows: how often the clone was seen (once, few, many), or a class if it is expanded.

d_call: NA; v_call: TRBV5-1; j_call: TRBJ2-6; clone_size: NA; cdr3_nt: TGCGCCAGCAGCCCGCCGGGACAAAGCTCTGGGGCCAACGTCCTGACTTTC; cdr3_aa: CASSPPGQSSGANVLTF
d_call: TRBD2; v_call: TRBV10-3; j_call: TRBJ2-1; clone_size: few; cdr3_nt: TGTGCCACCGGGACTAGCGAGAACAATGAGCAGTTCTTC; cdr3_aa: CATGTSENNEQFF
d_call: TRBD2; v_call: TRBV28; j_call: TRBJ2-1; clone_size: NA; cdr3_nt: TGTGCCAGCAGTATCCCTAGCGGGGCCTCCTACAATGAGCAGTTCTTC; cdr3_aa: CASSIPSGASYNEQFF
d_call: NA; v_call: TRBV11-2; j_call: TRBJ1-1; clone_size: NA; cdr3_nt: TGTGCCAGCAGCCCCCGAAGGGAGACTGAAGCTTTCTTT; cdr3_aa: CASSPRRETEAFF
d_call: TRBD1; v_call: TRBV19; j_call: TRBJ1-2; clone_size: NA; cdr3_nt: TGTGCCAGTATCACCACAGGGGCGGGGCTCTATGGCTACACCTTC; cdr3_aa: CASITTGAGLYGYTF
d_call: TRBD2; v_call: TRBV30; j_call: TRBJ2-7; clone_size: NA; cdr3_nt: TGTGCCGGGGGACTAGCGAATACCTACGAGCAGTACTTC; cdr3_aa: CAGGLANTYEQYF
d_call: TRBD1; v_call: TRBV19; j_call: TRBJ2-5; clone_size: NA; cdr3_nt: TGTGCCAGTAGTACGGGACAGGGTGAGACCCAGTACTTC; cdr3_aa: CASSTGQGETQYF
d_call: NA; v_call: TRBV11-2; j_call: TRBJ1-6; clone_size: few; cdr3_nt: TGTGCCAGCAGCCCTCGGTCCCGCAATACCAATTCACCCCTCCACTTT; cdr3_aa: CASSPRSRNTNSPLHF
d_call: NA; v_call: TRBV2; j_call: TRBJ2-6; clone_size: NA; cdr3_nt: TGTGCCAGCAGCGAACGCCCAGGATCTGGGGCCAACGTCCTGACTTTC; cdr3_aa: CASSERPGSGANVLTF
d_call: TRBD1; v_call: TRBV2; j_call: TRBJ2-5; clone_size: NA; cdr3_nt: TGTGCCAGCAGGGGGACAGGGCAAGAGACCCAGTACTTC; cdr3_aa: CASRGTGQETQYF
d_call: NA; v_call: TRBV5-1; j_call: TRBJ1-2; clone_size: few; cdr3_nt: TGCGCCAGCAGCCCACCGACCGACAGCTATGGCTACACCTTC; cdr3_aa: CASSPPTDSYGYTF
d_call: NA; v_call: TRBV7-9; j_call: TRBJ1-2; clone_size: few; cdr3_nt: TGTGCCAGCAGCTCGCGGGGGGGGGATGGCTACACCTTC; cdr3_aa: CASSSRGGDGYTF
d_call: TRBD1; v_call: TRBV19; j_call: TRBJ1-1; clone_size: NA; cdr3_nt: TGTGCCAGCCAGGGACAGGGACACACTGAAGCTTTCTTT; cdr3_aa: CASQGQGHTEAFF
d_call: TRBD2; v_call: TRBV5-4; j_call: TRBJ2-5; clone_size: NA; cdr3_nt: TGTGCCAGCAGCCCAGGGACTAGCACCCAGACCCAGTACTTC; cdr3_aa: CASSPGTSTQTQYF
d_call: NA; v_call: TRBV25-1; j_call: TRBJ1-2; clone_size: few; cdr3_nt: TGTGCCAGCACTCCCGCCGGGTGGGAGGGCTACACCTTC; cdr3_aa: CASTPAGWEGYTF
d_call: NA; v_call: TRBV29-1; j_call: TRBJ2-1; clone_size: few; cdr3_nt: TGCAGCGTTAAAGGGGACCGCGGGACGCGGGAGCAGTTCTTC; cdr3_aa: CSVKGDRGTREQFF
d_call: NA; v_call: TRBV4-1; j_call: TRBJ1-4; clone_size: few; cdr3_nt: TGCGCCAGCAGCCATGCTCCCGGACAGTACAACGAAAAACTGTTTTTT; cdr3_aa: CASSHAPGQYNEKLFF
d_call: NA; v_call: TRBV15; j_call: TRBJ1-5; clone_size: NA; cdr3_nt: TGTGCCACCAGTCACGATCCGGGAGGCAATCAGCCCCAGCATTTT; cdr3_aa: CATSHDPGGNQPQHF
d_call: TRBD1; v_call: TRBV5-1; j_call: TRBJ1-2; clone_size: NA; cdr3_nt: TGCGCCAGCAGCTTGGGATCTACAGGGGATGGCTACACCTTC; cdr3_aa: CASSLGSTGDGYTF
d_call: TRBD1; v_call: TRBV5-4; j_call: TRBJ2-3; clone_size: NA; cdr3_nt: TGTGCCAGCAGTTTCCCCGGGACAGGGGGGCCAGATACGCAGTATTTT; cdr3_aa: CASSFPGTGGPDTQYF
d_call: TRBD1; v_call: TRBV4-2; j_call: TRBJ1-1; clone_size: NA; cdr3_nt: TGTGCCAGCAGCCAAGGGCCAGGGGGCGCGAACACTGAAGCTTTCTTT; cdr3_aa: CASSQGPGGANTEAFF
d_call: NA; v_call: TRBV6-5; j_call: TRBJ1-5; clone_size: few; cdr3_nt: TGTGCCAGCAGTCGTGGAGGGGAAGGTCAGCCCCAGCATTTT; cdr3_aa: CASSRGGEGQPQHF
d_call: NA; v_call: TRBV10-3; j_call: TRBJ2-3; clone_size: few; cdr3_nt: TGTGCCATCAGTGAGTCCCCCGTCGGGAGCACAGATACGCAGTATTTT; cdr3_aa: CAISESPVGSTDTQYF
d_call: NA; v_call: TRBV29-1; j_call: TRBJ1-1; clone_size: few; cdr3_nt: TGCAGCGGATCCGATACAGGGTACACTGAAGCTTTCTTT; cdr3_aa: CSGSDTGYTEAFF
d_call: TRBD2; v_call: TRBV7-9; j_call: TRBJ2-1; clone_size: few; cdr3_nt: TGTGCCAGCAGCTTACGGGGACTAGCGGGAGGATATGAGCAGTTCTTC; cdr3_aa: CASSLRGLAGGYEQFF
d_call: TRBD2; v_call: TRBV19; j_call: TRBJ2-7; clone_size: few; cdr3_nt: TGTGCCAGTAGCCATGGGGCTAGCGGACGATCCTACGAGCAGTACTTC; cdr3_aa: CASSHGASGRSYEQYF
d_call: TRBD1; v_call: TRBV5-4; j_call: TRBJ1-1; clone_size: few; cdr3_nt: TGTGCCAGCAGCTTGGCCCAGGACAGGGGTAGGAACACTGAAGCTTTCTTT; cdr3_aa: CASSLAQDRGRNTEAFF
d_call: NA; v_call: TRBV6-6; j_call: TRBJ1-1; clone_size: few; cdr3_nt: TGTGCCAGCAGTTACTCGCCAGGGCAAGGCACTGAAGCTTTCTTT; cdr3_aa: CASSYSPGQGTEAFF
d_call: NA; v_call: TRBV6-5; j_call: TRBJ2-7; clone_size: few; cdr3_nt: TGTGCCAGCAGTTACGGCTACAGGGACTCCTACGAGCAGTACTTC; cdr3_aa: CASSYGYRDSYEQYF
d_call: NA; v_call: TRBV6-1; j_call: TRBJ2-7; clone_size: NA; cdr3_nt: TGTGCCAGCAGTGAAAGGGGGGGAGGCTACGAGCAGTACTTC; cdr3_aa: CASSERGGGYEQYF
d_call: TRBD2; v_call: TRBV7-2; j_call: TRBJ2-7; clone_size: few; cdr3_nt: TGTGCCAGCAGCTTAAGGCTAGCGGGCTACGAGCAGTACTTC; cdr3_aa: CASSLRLAGYEQYF
d_call: TRBD1; v_call: TRBV4-1; j_call: TRBJ1-2; clone_size: few; cdr3_nt: TGCGCCAGCAGCCAAGACCGGGACAGCATTCCCTATGGCTACACCTTC; cdr3_aa: CASSQDRDSIPYGYTF
d_call: NA; v_call: TRBV4-1; j_call: TRBJ1-1; clone_size: few; cdr3_nt: TGCGCCAGCAGCCAAGATATGGGCAGGGGAGACCTGAACACTGAAGCTTTCTTT; cdr3_aa: CASSQDMGRGDLNTEAFF
d_call: TRBD1; v_call: TRBV19; j_call: TRBJ1-2; clone_size: NA; cdr3_nt: TGTGCCAGTAGTATAGTGGACAGGGACGGCTACACCTTC; cdr3_aa: CASSIVDRDGYTF
d_call: TRBD2; v_call: TRBV25-1; j_call: TRBJ2-5; clone_size: NA; cdr3_nt: TGTGCCAGCAGTCGCTTAGCGGGAGGGGCGGAGACCCAGTACTTC; cdr3_aa: CASSRLAGGAETQYF
d_call: NA; v_call: TRBV7-9; j_call: TRBJ2-5; clone_size: NA; cdr3_nt: TGTGCCAGCAGCTTAGTTCCCGGCCCGGGAGAGACCCAGTACTTC; cdr3_aa: CASSLVPGPGETQYF
d_call: NA; v_call: TRBV7-9; j_call: TRBJ1-1; clone_size: NA; cdr3_nt: TGTGCCAGCAGCTCCCAAGGGGCGAACACTGAAGCTTTCTTT; cdr3_aa: CASSSQGANTEAFF
d_call: TRBD1; v_call: TRBV2; j_call: TRBJ1-5; clone_size: few; cdr3_nt: TGTGCCAGCAGAGGACAGGGCTCGGGGGCCCAGCATTTT; cdr3_aa: CASRGQGSGAQHF
d_call: NA; v_call: TRBV30; j_call: TRBJ1-2; clone_size: few; cdr3_nt: TGTGCCTGGAGTCGCAACACTCCAGGAGGCTACACCTTC; cdr3_aa: CAWSRNTPGGYTF
d_call: NA; v_call: TRBV6-1; j_call: TRBJ2-7; clone_size: few; cdr3_nt: TGTGCCAGCGGTCTCCCAGGCGAGCAGTACTTC; cdr3_aa: CASGLPGEQYF
d_call: TRBD1; v_call: TRBV5-1; j_call: TRBJ1-1; clone_size: few; cdr3_nt: TGCGCCAGCAGGCAACAGGGGTCGAACACTGAAGCTTTCTTT; cdr3_aa: CASRQQGSNTEAFF
d_call: NA; v_call: TRBV18; j_call: TRBJ1-5; clone_size: few; cdr3_nt: TGTGCCAGCTCACCGGACACCGGGCAGCCCCAGCATTTT; cdr3_aa: CASSPDTGQPQHF
d_call: NA; v_call: TRBV5-1; j_call: TRBJ1-1; clone_size: NA; cdr3_nt: TGCGCCAGCAGCCCGGATGTGGTGGGCTTGGCCCAAGCTTTCTTT; cdr3_aa: CASSPDVVGLAQAFF
d_call: NA; v_call: TRBV7-8; j_call: TRBJ1-5; clone_size: few; cdr3_nt: TGTGCCAGCAGCTTAGAGCGGGGGTTGAGCAATCAGCCCCAGCATTTT; cdr3_aa: CASSLERGLSNQPQHF
d_call: NA; v_call: TRBV2; j_call: TRBJ2-5; clone_size: few; cdr3_nt: TGTGCCAGCAGTGAATCAGGGAGGGAGACCCAGTACTTC; cdr3_aa: CASSESGRETQYF
d_call: TRBD1; v_call: TRBV28; j_call: TRBJ1-2; clone_size: NA; cdr3_nt: TGTGCCAGCAGTTTACAGGGGGTCAACTATGGCTACACCTTC; cdr3_aa: CASSLQGVNYGYTF
d_call: NA; v_call: TRBV10-2; j_call: TRBJ1-2; clone_size: once; cdr3_nt: TGCGCCAGCAGTGACCTGGGGGCAGGGGAGCACTATGGCTACACCTTC; cdr3_aa: CASSDLGAGEHYGYTF
d_call: TRBD2; v_call: TRBV5-4; j_call: TRBJ2-5; clone_size: NA; cdr3_nt: TGTGCCAGCAGACTGACTCTAGCGGGAGGGCTACAAGAGACCCAGTACTTC; cdr3_aa: CASRLTLAGGLQETQYF
d_call: NA; v_call: TRBV30; j_call: TRBJ2-7; clone_size: few; cdr3_nt: TGTGCCTGGAGCGACTACTACGAGCAGTACTTC; cdr3_aa: CAWSDYYEQYF
d_call: TRBD1; v_call: TRBV6-4; j_call: TRBJ2-1; clone_size: few; cdr3_nt: TGTGCCAGCAGTGGACAGGGGTCCTACAATGAGCAGTTCTTC; cdr3_aa: CASSGQGSYNEQFF
d_call: NA; v_call: TRBV10-3; j_call: TRBJ1-1; clone_size: NA; cdr3_nt: TGTGCCATCAGGGGGAGGAGCACTGAAGCTTTCTTT; cdr3_aa: CAIRGRSTEAFF
d_call: TRBD1; v_call: TRBV6-1; j_call: TRBJ2-1; clone_size: NA; cdr3_nt: TGTGCCAGCAGTGGCAGCCGGGACAGGGCCTACAATGAGCAGTTCTTC; cdr3_aa: CASSGSRDRAYNEQFF
d_call: NA; v_call: TRBV11-2; j_call: TRBJ2-4; clone_size: NA; cdr3_nt: TGTGCAAGTCAATTGGAGGCGGGGGCCAAAAACATTCAGTACTTC; cdr3_aa: CASQLEAGAKNIQYF
d_call: NA; v_call: TRBV11-2; j_call: TRBJ2-5; clone_size: NA; cdr3_nt: TGTGCCAGCAGCCCTGGAGGGGCCCAAGAGACCCAGTACTTC; cdr3_aa: CASSPGGAQETQYF
d_call: NA; v_call: TRBV30; j_call: TRBJ1-4; clone_size: few; cdr3_nt: TGTGCCTGGAACGGGGCAACTAATGAAAAACTGTTTTTT; cdr3_aa: CAWNGATNEKLFF
d_call: NA; v_call: TRBV19; j_call: TRBJ1-5; clone_size: few; cdr3_nt: TGTGCCAGTAGTATAATCGGTTATAGCAATCAGCCCCAGCATTTT; cdr3_aa: CASSIIGYSNQPQHF
d_call: NA; v_call: TRBV11-2; j_call: TRBJ2-7; clone_size: few; cdr3_nt: TGTGCCAGCAGCCGGTGGGGGCACCACGAGCAGTACTTC; cdr3_aa: CASSRWGHHEQYF